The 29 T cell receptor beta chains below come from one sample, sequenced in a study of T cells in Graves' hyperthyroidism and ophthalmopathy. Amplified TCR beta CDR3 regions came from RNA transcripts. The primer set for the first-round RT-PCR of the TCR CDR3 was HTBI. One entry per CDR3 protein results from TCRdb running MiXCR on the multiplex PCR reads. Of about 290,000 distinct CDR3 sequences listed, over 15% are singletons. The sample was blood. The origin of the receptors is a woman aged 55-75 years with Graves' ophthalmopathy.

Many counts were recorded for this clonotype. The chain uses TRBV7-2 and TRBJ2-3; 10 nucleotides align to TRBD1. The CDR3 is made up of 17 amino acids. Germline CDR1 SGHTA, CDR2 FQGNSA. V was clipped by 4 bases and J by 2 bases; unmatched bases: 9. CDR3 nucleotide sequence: TGTGCCAGCAGCTCCTACTTGACAGGGGGCCTCACAGATACGCAGTATTTT. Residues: CASSSYLTGGLTDTQYF.

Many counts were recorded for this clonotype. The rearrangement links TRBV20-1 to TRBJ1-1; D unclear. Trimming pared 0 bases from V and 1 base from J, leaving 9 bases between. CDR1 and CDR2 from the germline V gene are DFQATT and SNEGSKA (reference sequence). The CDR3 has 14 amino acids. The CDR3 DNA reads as TGCAGTGCTAGAGAACTGGGTCGGAACACTGAAGCTTTCTTT. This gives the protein CSARELGRNTEAFF.

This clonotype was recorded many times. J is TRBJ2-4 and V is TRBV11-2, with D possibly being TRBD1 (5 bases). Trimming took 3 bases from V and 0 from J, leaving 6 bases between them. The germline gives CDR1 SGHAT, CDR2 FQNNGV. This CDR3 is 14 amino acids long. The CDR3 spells CASSFQGAKNIQYF. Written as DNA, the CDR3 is TGTGCCAGCAGCTTCCAGGGAGCCAAAAACATTCAGTACTTC.

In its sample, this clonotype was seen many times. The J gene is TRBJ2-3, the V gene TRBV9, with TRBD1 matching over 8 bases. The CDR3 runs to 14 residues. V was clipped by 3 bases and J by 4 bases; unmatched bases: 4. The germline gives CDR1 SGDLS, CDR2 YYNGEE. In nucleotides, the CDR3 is TGTGCCAGCAGCGCCGGACAGGGTTCAGATACGCAGTATTTT. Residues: CASSAGQGSDTQYF.

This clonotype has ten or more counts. The CDR3 sequence: CASSLTGRAAGNTGELFF. CDR3 DNA sequence: TGTGCCAGCAGCCTAACGGGGAGGGCCGCGGGGAACACCGGGGAGCTGTTTTTT. This chain uses TRBV11-3 with TRBJ2-2; TRBD2 matches 7 bases. Trimming removed 5 bases from V and 1 base from J; junction bases left unmatched: 13. The CDR3 consists of 18 residues. CDR1 SGHNT and CDR2 YENEEA come from the germline V gene.

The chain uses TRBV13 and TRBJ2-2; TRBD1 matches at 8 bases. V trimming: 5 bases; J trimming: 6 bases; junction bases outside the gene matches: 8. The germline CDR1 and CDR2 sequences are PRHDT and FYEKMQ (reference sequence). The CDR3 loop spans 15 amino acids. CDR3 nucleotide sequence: TGTGCCAGCAGCACCCGGGACAGGCAGTCCGGGGAGCTGTTTTTT. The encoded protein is CASSTRDRQSGELFF.

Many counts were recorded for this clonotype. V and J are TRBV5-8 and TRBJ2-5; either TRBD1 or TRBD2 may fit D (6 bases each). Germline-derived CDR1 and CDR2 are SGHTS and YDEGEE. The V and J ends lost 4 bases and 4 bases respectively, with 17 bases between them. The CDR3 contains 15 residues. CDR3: CASSPPTGGGETQYF. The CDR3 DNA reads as TGTGCCAGCAGCCCACCTACCGGGGGCGGAGAGACCCAGTACTTC. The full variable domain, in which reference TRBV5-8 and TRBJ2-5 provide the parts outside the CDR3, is EAGVTQSPTHLIKTRGQQATLRCSPISGHTSVYWYQQALGLGLQFLLWYDEGEERNRGNFPPRFSGRQFPNYSSELNVNALELEDSALYLCASSPPTGGGETQYFGPGTRLLVL.

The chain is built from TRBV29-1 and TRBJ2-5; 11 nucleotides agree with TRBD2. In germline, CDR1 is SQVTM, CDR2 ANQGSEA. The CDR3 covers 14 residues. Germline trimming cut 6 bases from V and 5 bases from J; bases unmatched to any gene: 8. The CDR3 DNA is TGCAGCGTCACCCGTAGCGGGAGGGTTGAGACCCAGTACTTC. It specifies CSVTRSGRVETQYF.

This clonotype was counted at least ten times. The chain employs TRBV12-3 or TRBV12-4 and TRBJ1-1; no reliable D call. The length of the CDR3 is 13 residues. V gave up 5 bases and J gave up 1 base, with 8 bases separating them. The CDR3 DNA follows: TGTGCCAGCAGTCTCCAGAGGAACACTGAAGCTTTCTTT. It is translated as CASSLQRNTEAFF.

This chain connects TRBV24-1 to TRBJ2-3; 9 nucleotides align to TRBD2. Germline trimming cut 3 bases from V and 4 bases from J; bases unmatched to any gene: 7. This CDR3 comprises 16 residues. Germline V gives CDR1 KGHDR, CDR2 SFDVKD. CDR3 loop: CATSDRSGSGADTQYF. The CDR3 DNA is TGTGCCACCAGTGATCGTAGCGGGAGCGGAGCAGATACGCAGTATTTT.

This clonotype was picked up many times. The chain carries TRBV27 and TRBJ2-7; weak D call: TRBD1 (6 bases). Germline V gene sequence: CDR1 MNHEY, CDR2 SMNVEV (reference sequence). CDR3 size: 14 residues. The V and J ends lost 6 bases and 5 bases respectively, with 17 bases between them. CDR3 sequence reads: CASRGDNSIHEQYF. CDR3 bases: TGTGCCAGCAGAGGGGACAACTCGATCCACGAGCAGTACTTC.

CDR3 nucleotide sequence: TGTGCCAGCAGAGCACCGGGACAACCACTCCACTTT. Translated, it gives CASRAPGQPLHF. The V gene is TRBV5-4, the J gene TRBJ1-6, with D possibly matching TRBD1 (6 bases). Germline values: CDR1 SGHNT, CDR2 YYREEE (reference sequence). There are 12 residues in the CDR3. Trimming removed 5 bases at V and 16 bases at J, with 16 bases between.

The DNA of the CDR3 is TGCGCCAGCAGCCGCGGAGAGGAGCAGTTCTTC. It codes for CASSRGEEQFF. This sequence joins TRBV4-1 and TRBJ2-1; D gene uncertain. The V end lost 4 bases, the J end lost 10 bases, and 8 bases lay between the germline ends. Germline V gives CDR1 MGHRA, CDR2 YSYEKL. The CDR3 extends over 11 amino acids.

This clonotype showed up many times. This chain's CDR3 is CASSGWQTTNEQFF. The CDR3 DNA reads TGTGCCAGCAGTGGTTGGCAGACCACCAATGAGCAGTTCTTC. The genes are TRBV2 and TRBJ2-1; D not certain. The germline CDR1 and CDR2 sequences are SNHLY and FYNNEI. The CDR3 consists of 14 residues. V lost 4 bases and J 6 bases, leaving 13 bases between the germline ends.

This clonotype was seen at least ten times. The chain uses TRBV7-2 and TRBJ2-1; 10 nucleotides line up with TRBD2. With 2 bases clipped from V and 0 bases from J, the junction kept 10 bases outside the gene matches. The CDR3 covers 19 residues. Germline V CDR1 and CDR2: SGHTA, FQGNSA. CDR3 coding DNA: TGTGCCAGCAGCTTACTAGCGGGGGTTACCCAGAGCTCCTACAATGAGCAGTTCTTC. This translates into CASSLLAGVTQSSYNEQFF.

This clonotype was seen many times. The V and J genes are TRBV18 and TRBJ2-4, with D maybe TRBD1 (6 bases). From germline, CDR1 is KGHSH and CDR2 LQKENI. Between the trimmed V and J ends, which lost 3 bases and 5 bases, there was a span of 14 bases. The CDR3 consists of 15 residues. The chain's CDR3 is CASSPFRGGQNIQYF. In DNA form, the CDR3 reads TGTGCCAGCTCACCGTTCAGGGGTGGGCAAAACATTCAGTACTTC.

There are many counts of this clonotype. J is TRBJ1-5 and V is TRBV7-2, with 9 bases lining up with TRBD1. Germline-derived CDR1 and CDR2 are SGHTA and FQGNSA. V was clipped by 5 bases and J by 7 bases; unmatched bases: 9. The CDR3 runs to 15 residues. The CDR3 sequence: CASSISGQGSQPQHF. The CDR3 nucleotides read TGTGCCAGCAGCATCTCCGGACAGGGGTCCCAGCCCCAGCATTTT.

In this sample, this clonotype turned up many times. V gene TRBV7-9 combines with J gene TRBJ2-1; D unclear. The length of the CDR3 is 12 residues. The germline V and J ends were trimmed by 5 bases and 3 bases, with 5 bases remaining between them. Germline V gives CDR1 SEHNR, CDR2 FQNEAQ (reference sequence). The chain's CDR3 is CASSPDYNEQFF. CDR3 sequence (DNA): TGTGCCAGCAGCCCGGACTACAATGAGCAGTTCTTC.

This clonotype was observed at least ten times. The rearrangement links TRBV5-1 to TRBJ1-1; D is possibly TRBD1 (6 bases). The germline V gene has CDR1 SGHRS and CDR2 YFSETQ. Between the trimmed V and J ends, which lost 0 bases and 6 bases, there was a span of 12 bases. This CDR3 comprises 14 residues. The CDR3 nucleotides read TGCGCCAGCAGCTTGGGGCAGGGGTCCCCTGAAGCTTTCTTT. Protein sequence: CASSLGQGSPEAFF.

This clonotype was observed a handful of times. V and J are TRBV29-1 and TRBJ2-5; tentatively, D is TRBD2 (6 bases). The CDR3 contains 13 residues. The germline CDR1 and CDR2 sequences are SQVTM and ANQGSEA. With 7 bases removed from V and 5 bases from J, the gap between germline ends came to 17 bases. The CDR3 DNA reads TGCAGCGCTGCGAGTAGCGGCAGGGAGACCCAGTACTTC. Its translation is CSAASSGRETQYF.

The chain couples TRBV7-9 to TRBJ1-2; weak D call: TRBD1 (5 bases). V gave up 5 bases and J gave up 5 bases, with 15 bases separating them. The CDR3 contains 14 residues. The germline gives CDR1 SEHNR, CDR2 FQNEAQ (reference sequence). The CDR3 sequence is CASSTPRQKYGYTF. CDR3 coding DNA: TGTGCCAGCAGCACCCCACGACAGAAGTATGGCTACACCTTC.

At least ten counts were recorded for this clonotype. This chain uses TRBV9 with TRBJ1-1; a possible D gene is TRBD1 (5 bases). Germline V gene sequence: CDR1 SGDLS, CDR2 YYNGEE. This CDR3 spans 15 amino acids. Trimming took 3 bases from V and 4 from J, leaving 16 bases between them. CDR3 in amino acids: CASSAPDSYPTEAFF. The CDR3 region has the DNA TGTGCCAGCAGCGCCCCCGACAGTTACCCCACTGAAGCTTTCTTT.

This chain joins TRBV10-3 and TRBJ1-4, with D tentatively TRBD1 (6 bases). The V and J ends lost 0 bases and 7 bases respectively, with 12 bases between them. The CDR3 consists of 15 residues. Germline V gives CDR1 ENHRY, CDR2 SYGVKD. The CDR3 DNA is TGTGCCATCAGTGAGTCGAGGGGGAGGGGTGAAAAACTGTTTTTT. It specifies CAISESRGRGEKLFF.

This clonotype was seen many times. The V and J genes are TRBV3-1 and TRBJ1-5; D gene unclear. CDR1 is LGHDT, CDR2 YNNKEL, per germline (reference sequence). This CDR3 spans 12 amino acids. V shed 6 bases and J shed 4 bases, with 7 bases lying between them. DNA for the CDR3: TGTGCCAGCAGTAAAACGAATCAGCCCCAGCATTTT. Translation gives CASSKTNQPQHF.

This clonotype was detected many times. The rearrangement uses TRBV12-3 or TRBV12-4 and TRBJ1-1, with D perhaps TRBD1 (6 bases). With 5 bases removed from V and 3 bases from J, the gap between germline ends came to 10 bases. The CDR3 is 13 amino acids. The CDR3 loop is CASSITGYTEAFF. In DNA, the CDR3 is TGTGCCAGCAGTATCACAGGGTACACTGAAGCTTTCTTT.

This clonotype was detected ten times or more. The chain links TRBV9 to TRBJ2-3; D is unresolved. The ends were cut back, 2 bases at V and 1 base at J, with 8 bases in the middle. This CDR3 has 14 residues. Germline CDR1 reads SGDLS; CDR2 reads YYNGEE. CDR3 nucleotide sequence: TGTGCCAGCAGCGTTAGCACAGGCACAGATACGCAGTATTTT. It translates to CASSVSTGTDTQYF.

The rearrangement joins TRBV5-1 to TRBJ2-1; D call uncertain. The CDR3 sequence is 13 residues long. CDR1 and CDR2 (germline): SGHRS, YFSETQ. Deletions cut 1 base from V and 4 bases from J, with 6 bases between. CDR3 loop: CASSLFHYNEQFF. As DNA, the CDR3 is TGCGCCAGCAGCTTGTTCCATTACAATGAGCAGTTCTTC.

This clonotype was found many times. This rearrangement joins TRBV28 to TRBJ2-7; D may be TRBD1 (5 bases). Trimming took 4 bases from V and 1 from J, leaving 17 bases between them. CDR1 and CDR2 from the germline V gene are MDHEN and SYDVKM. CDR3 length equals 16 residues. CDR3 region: CASSSPPTVGSYEQYF. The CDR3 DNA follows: TGTGCCAGCAGTTCACCCCCGACAGTAGGATCCTACGAGCAGTACTTC.

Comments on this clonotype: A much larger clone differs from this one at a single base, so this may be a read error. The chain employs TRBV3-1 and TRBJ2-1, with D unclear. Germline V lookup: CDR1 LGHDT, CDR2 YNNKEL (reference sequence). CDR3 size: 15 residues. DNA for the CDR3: TGTGCCAGCAGCCAAGGTACCGCCCGTTACAATAAGCAGTTCTTC. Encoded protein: CASSQGTARYNKQFF.